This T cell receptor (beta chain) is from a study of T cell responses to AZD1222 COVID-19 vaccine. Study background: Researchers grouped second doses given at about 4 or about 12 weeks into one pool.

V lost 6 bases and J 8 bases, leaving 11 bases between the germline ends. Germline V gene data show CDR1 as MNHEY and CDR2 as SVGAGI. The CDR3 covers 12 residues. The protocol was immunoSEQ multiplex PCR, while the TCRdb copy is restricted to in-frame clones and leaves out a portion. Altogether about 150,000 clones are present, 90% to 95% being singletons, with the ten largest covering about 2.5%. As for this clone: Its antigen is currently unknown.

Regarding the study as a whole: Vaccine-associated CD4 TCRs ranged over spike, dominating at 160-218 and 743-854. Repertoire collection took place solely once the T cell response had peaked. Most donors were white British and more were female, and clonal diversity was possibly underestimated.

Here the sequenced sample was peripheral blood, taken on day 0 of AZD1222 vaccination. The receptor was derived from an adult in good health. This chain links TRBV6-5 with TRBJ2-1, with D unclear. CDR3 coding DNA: TGTGCCAGCAGCCTCAATCCCTATGAGCAGTTCTTC. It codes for CASSLNPYEQFF.